The 25 T cell receptor beta chains reported below all come from one sample, sequenced in a study of CD8 T cells in ankylosing spondylitis. The antigens these receptors bind are not known. General observations from the study: A TCR beta motif of several highly homologous variants appeared characteristic of ankylosing spondylitis blood.

TCRdb reanalysed the 5' RACE reads using MiXCR and keeps one entry per CDR3 protein. The sample lists 700,000 to 1,000,000 distinct CDR3 sequences, around 11% seen once, with more than 0.5% in the top ten. Sequencing used blood, either unsorted or a sorted T cell fraction (not recorded which). The origin of the receptors is a male donor with ankylosing spondylitis.

The chain uses TRBV11-3 and TRBJ2-7, with 12 positions matching TRBD1. The CDR3 spans 16 residues. CDR1 and CDR2 from the germline V gene are SGHNT and YENEEA. Losses at the gene ends were 5 bases for V and 6 bases for J; bases not matched to a gene: 11. CDR3 in DNA: TGTGCCAGCAGCCCGCAAGGGGGGGACAGGGGGCGCGAGCAGTACTTC. It codes for CASSPQGGDRGREQYF.

V gene TRBV20-1 combines with J gene TRBJ2-3; D remains unclear. The CDR3 runs 14 residues. V was cut by 3 bases and J by 7 bases, with 17 bases left in between. Per the germline V gene, CDR1 is DFQATT and CDR2 is SNEGSKA (reference sequence). In nucleotides, the CDR3 is TGCAGTGCTAGGAACCGGGCCGGTGAAAATACGCAGTATTTT. Protein: CSARNRAGENTQYF.

This clonotype was seen many times. The chain couples TRBV20-1 to TRBJ1-5, with no clear D. The CDR3 totals 13 residues. CDR1 DFQATT and CDR2 SNEGSKA come from the germline V gene (reference sequence). The ends were cut back, 2 bases at V and 2 bases at J, with 7 bases in the middle. The CDR3 loop reads CSARRQGNQPQHF. The CDR3 nucleotides are TGCAGTGCTAGAAGGCAGGGCAATCAGCCCCAGCATTTT.

The genes are TRBV20-1 and TRBJ1-1; no definite D call. This CDR3 is built from 13 residues. V lost 6 bases to trimming and J lost 0 bases, with 11 bases between them. Per germline, CDR1 DFQATT and CDR2 SNEGSKA (reference sequence). This CDR3 is CSAATVVNTEAFF. In DNA, the CDR3 is TGCAGTGCCGCGACCGTTGTGAACACTGAAGCTTTCTTT.

The J gene is TRBJ2-1, the V gene TRBV29-1; TRBD2 agrees at 7 bases. CDR1 SQVTM and CDR2 ANQGSEA come from the germline V gene. This CDR3 is built from 15 residues. Trimming took 6 bases from V and 6 from J; bases not matched to a gene: 14. CDR3 amino acids: CSVSGGEGPINEQFF. The CDR3 DNA sequence: TGCAGCGTCTCTGGGGGGGAGGGCCCTATCAATGAGCAGTTCTTC.

This chain connects TRBV20-1 to TRBJ1-1, with D uncertain. V lost 1 base and J lost 0, with 9 bases in between. The V gene's germline CDR1 is DFQATT and CDR2 SNEGSKA (reference sequence). The CDR3 runs to 14 residues. CDR3 in DNA: TGCAGTGCTAGAGTAGCGGCCATGAACACTGAAGCTTTCTTT. Protein: CSARVAAMNTEAFF.

Comment on this clonotype: One end of the junction is discordant with germline, which a read error may explain. The rearrangement joins TRBV6-1 to TRBJ2-5; D is unclear. The CDR3 totals 10 residues. Germline CDR1 reads MNHNS; CDR2 reads SASEGT. The CDR3 sequence is CASKQETQYF. The CDR3 coding sequence is TGTGCTAGCAAACAAGAGACCCAGTACTTC.

The rearrangement uses TRBV20-1 and TRBJ2-2; D gene ambiguous. V was shortened by 3 bases and J by 1 base, with 9 bases between the two germline ends. CDR1 DFQATT and CDR2 SNEGSKA come from the germline V gene (reference sequence). This CDR3 region has 14 residues. DNA of the CDR3: TGCAGTGCTAGTGGACGGATGAACACCGGGGAGCTGTTTTTT. Residues: CSASGRMNTGELFF.

This clonotype has a handful of counts. The chain carries TRBV11-2 and TRBJ2-5, with D perhaps TRBD2 (5 bases). With 1 base removed from V and 5 bases from J, the gap between germline ends came to 11 bases. This CDR3 comprises 14 residues. The germline V gene has CDR1 SGHAT and CDR2 FQNNGV. The DNA of the CDR3 is TGTGCCAGCAGCTTAGTATCAACGGGGGAGACCCAGTACTTC. Protein: CASSLVSTGETQYF.

This clonotype has more than one count but fewer than ten. The V call is TRBV6-5, the J call TRBJ1-5, with a tentative D call TRBD1 (5 bases). CDR1 is MNHEY and CDR2 is SVGAGI in the germline V gene. V lost 0 bases to trimming and J lost 7 bases, with 10 bases between them. This CDR3 comprises 14 residues. The chain's CDR3 is CASSYSQGRQPQHF. CDR3 bases: TGTGCCAGCAGTTACTCGCAGGGCCGGCAGCCCCAGCATTTT.

This clonotype has a count of ten or more. This chain connects TRBV10-3 to TRBJ2-5; no clear D gene. The CDR3 is 16 residues long. The V and J ends lost 5 bases and 5 bases respectively, with 21 bases between them. The germline gives CDR1 ENHRY, CDR2 SYGVKD. This CDR3 is CAISPSPGTLGETQYF. Written as DNA, the CDR3 is TGTGCCATCAGTCCATCCCCTGGCACGCTGGGGGAGACCCAGTACTTC.

This chain joins TRBV7-2 and TRBJ2-5; 7 positions agree with TRBD2. The CDR3 loop spans 14 amino acids. The ends lost 5 bases at V and 3 bases at J; junction bases unmatched: 6. CDR1 SGHTA and CDR2 FQGNSA come from the germline V gene. CDR3 bases: TGTGCCAGCAGCCGGAGCGGGGTAGAAGAGACCCAGTACTTC. Protein product: CASSRSGVEETQYF.

This clonotype appeared a few times. The chain uses TRBV11-2 and TRBJ2-5; 9 bases map to TRBD1. The CDR3 is made up of 17 amino acids. CDR1 and CDR2 (germline): SGHAT, FQNNGV. V lost 4 bases and J lost 2; bases outside the gene matches: 11. CDR3 nucleotides: TGTGCCAGCAGCTCACACCTCGCCGGACAGGGGCAAGAGACCCAGTACTTC. Its protein product is CASSSHLAGQGQETQYF.

V is TRBV4-2 and J is TRBJ1-4, with D perhaps TRBD1 (5 bases). The germline V gene encodes CDR1 LGHNA and CDR2 YNFKEQ. CDR3 length: 14 amino acids. The V gene lost 8 bases and the J gene lost 3 bases, with 13 bases spanning the gap. CDR3: CASGTVGANEKLFF. CDR3 nucleotide sequence: TGTGCCAGCGGTACGGTGGGGGCTAATGAAAAACTGTTTTTT.

V usage is TRBV6-1 and J usage is TRBJ2-7; 7 bases fit TRBD1. This CDR3 has 15 residues. The germline gives CDR1 MNHNS, CDR2 SASEGT. Germline trimming cut 6 bases from V and 0 bases from J; bases unmatched to any gene: 8. This CDR3 reads CASSPDRARSYEQYF. DNA for the CDR3: TGTGCCAGCAGCCCCGACAGGGCTCGCTCCTACGAGCAGTACTTC.

The DNA for the CDR3 is TGCGCCAGCAGCCAAGATGGCACCGAGACCCAGTACTTC. Encoded protein: CASSQDGTETQYF. V gene TRBV4-1 combines with J gene TRBJ2-5; D uncertain. Trimming shortened V by 0 bases and J by 5 bases, and 7 bases separated the two germline ends. This CDR3 contains 13 residues. The germline V gene has CDR1 MGHRA and CDR2 YSYEKL.

This clonotype came up many times. The chain recombines TRBV5-1 with TRBJ2-7; 8 positions agree with TRBD1. CDR3 length equals 14 residues. The ends lost 5 bases at V and 5 bases at J; junction bases unmatched: 9. Germline CDR1 and CDR2: SGHRS and YFSETQ. Here the CDR3 DNA reads TGCGCCAGCAGTACCCGCACAGGGGGAGACGAGCAGTACTTC. This encodes CASSTRTGGDEQYF.

This clonotype was counted a single time. Being one base from a much bigger clone, this may be a read error. V gene TRBV2 combines with J gene TRBJ2-7; 11 bases fit TRBD1. V shed 6 bases, J shed 3 bases, and the junction held 4 bases outside the gene matches. Germline V CDR1 and CDR2: SNHLY, FYNNEI. The CDR3 contains 14 residues. The chain's CDR3 is CASRYGTGGYEQYF. The DNA for the CDR3 is TGTGCCAGCAGGTACGGGACAGGGGGCTACGAGCAGTACTTC.

The J gene is TRBJ1-1, the V gene TRBV19, with 7 bases identical to TRBD1. Germline-derived CDR1 and CDR2 are LNHDA and SQIVND (reference sequence). The CDR3 has 15 residues. V dropped 6 bases and J dropped 5; count of bases not matched to a gene: 12. The CDR3 nucleotides read TGTGCCAGTAGAAGGAGGGGGCAGTCGGGAACTGAAGCTTTCTTT. Translation gives CASRRRGQSGTEAFF.

This clonotype was picked up a small number of times. The chain carries TRBV9 and TRBJ2-2, with 10 bases lining up with TRBD2. The trim removed 3 bases at V and 2 bases at J, leaving 10 bases unmatched. This CDR3 comprises 18 residues. The germline gives CDR1 SGDLS, CDR2 YYNGEE. The CDR3 DNA reads TGTGCCAGCAGCGCATTACTCCTAGCGGGGGAAAACACCGGGGAGCTGTTTTTT. This gives the protein CASSALLLAGENTGELFF.

This clonotype was observed a handful of times. The chain uses TRBV5-1 and TRBJ2-1; perhaps TRBD2 as D (6 bases). CDR3 length equals 14 residues. The ends were cut back, 6 bases at V and 9 bases at J, with 19 bases in the middle. Germline-derived CDR1 and CDR2 are SGHRS and YFSETQ. CDR3 loop: CASKKGTAGGEQFF. The CDR3 DNA reads TGCGCCAGCAAGAAAGGGACTGCCGGAGGTGAGCAGTTCTTC.

This clonotype came up many times. The chain uses TRBV6-5 and TRBJ1-2; D may be TRBD1 (5 bases). The length of the CDR3 is 15 residues. The V gene lost 0 bases and the J gene lost 5 bases, with 13 bases spanning the gap. CDR1 and CDR2 from the germline V gene are MNHEY and SVGAGI. CDR3 DNA sequence: TGTGCCAGCAGTTACTCGACGGCAGGGCTTTATGGCTACACCTTC. Translated: CASSYSTAGLYGYTF.

The chain is built from TRBV28 and TRBJ2-1; the match to TRBD1 covers 8 bases. The CDR3 loop spans 12 amino acids. Germline CDR1 is MDHEN and CDR2 is SYDVKM. V was pared by 5 bases and J by 10 bases, with 4 bases of the junction left unmatched. The CDR3 region has the DNA TGTGCCAGCAGTCCGACAGGGGCCGAGCAGTTCTTC. It specifies CASSPTGAEQFF.

This clonotype was observed a few times. The V gene is TRBV4-2, the J gene TRBJ2-1; D gene ambiguous. This CDR3 contains 13 residues. Germline CDR1 and CDR2: LGHNA and YNFKEQ. The ends were cut back, 0 bases at V and 9 bases at J, with 9 bases in the middle. The CDR3 nucleotides are TGTGCCAGCAGCCAAGAATTAGATTTTGAGCAGTTCTTC. Amino acids: CASSQELDFEQFF.

The chain uses TRBV12-3 or TRBV12-4 and TRBJ1-1, with D possibly being TRBD1 (6 bases). V was pared by 3 bases and J by 0 bases, with 14 bases between. This CDR3 comprises 16 residues. CDR3: CASSFSQGFLNTEAFF. CDR3 bases: TGTGCCAGCAGTTTCTCGCAGGGGTTTTTGAACACTGAAGCTTTCTTT.